The 10 T cell receptor beta chains below all came from one sample that was sequenced in a study of vaccination and CD4 T cells after COVID-19. The antigens of these receptors remain unknown. Treatment denoted: approximately nine-day PBMC culture with coronavirus spike peptide pools or control peptides (ViraFEST assay). Pre-COVID-19 pandemic sampling (2011-2018) yielded the unexposed donor's CD4+ T cells. Researchers used the Oncomine TCR Beta short-read assay to sequence DNA from cultured CD4+ T cells. Via MiXCR, TCRdb re-called the PCR reads, giving one row per CDR3 protein. The sample lists about 9,600 distinct CDR3 sequences; approximately 40% were seen once. Sequenced sample: CD4+ T cells from blood, cultured in vitro. Source of these receptors: a human donor in good health.

In DNA form, the CDR3 reads TGTGCCAGTAGCCGACCGCTAGCCCCTGGAAACACCATATATTTT. Its protein product is CASSRPLAPGNTIYF. The J gene is TRBJ1-3, the V gene TRBV19; D remains unclear. The CDR3 runs 15 residues. CDR1 and CDR2 (germline): LNHDA, SQIVND (reference sequence). V lost 6 bases and J lost 2, with 14 bases in between.

The chain links TRBV19 to TRBJ2-6; D is ambiguous. The CDR3 runs 14 residues. Trimming pared 7 bases from V and 0 bases from J, leaving 7 bases between. CDR1 LNHDA and CDR2 SQIVND come from the germline V gene (reference sequence). CDR3 nucleotide sequence: TGTGCCAGTAAAGATCTCTCTGGGGCCAACGTCCTGACTTTC. It is translated as CASKDLSGANVLTF.

This clonotype has a handful of counts. V and J are TRBV12-3 or TRBV12-4 and TRBJ1-2; D is undetermined. The V gene lost 3 bases and the J gene lost 2 bases, with 13 bases spanning the gap. The CDR3 length is 15 residues. The CDR3 DNA sequence: TGTGCCAGCAGTTTGGGTCGGGTCAGGAACTATGGCTACACCTTC. It translates to CASSLGRVRNYGYTF.

The V gene is TRBV4-1, the J gene TRBJ1-1, with a possible D match to TRBD1 (5 bases). Germline CDR1 and CDR2: MGHRA and YSYEKL. There are 14 residues in the CDR3. Trimming left V 0 bases short and J 7 bases short, with 12 bases between. DNA of the CDR3: TGCGCCAGCAGCCAAGATCCGACAAGGGGTGAAGCTTTCTTT. This encodes CASSQDPTRGEAFF.

This clonotype was counted between two and nine times. The chain uses TRBV12-3 or TRBV12-4 and TRBJ2-2; 8 positions match TRBD2. The CDR3 spans 15 residues. V lost 3 bases and J lost 4; bases outside the gene matches: 4. The CDR3 DNA is TGTGCCAGCAGTTTTGCCGGGAGGGCCACCGGGGAGCTGTTTTTT. Translating gives CASSFAGRATGELFF.

By sample share, this clonotype is medium-sized. V and J are TRBV30 and TRBJ2-5; possibly TRBD1 for D (5 bases). The germline V gene has CDR1 GTSNPN and CDR2 SVGIG (reference sequence). V was cut by 2 bases and J by 3 bases, with 13 bases left in between. The CDR3 has 14 amino acids. The CDR3 sequence: CAWSRVGLKETQYF. The CDR3 DNA is TGTGCCTGGAGTCGGGTGGGGCTTAAAGAGACCCAGTACTTC.

Concerning this clonotype itself: Its ends do not fully match the called genes, so a read error is possible. The chain employs TRBV6-2 or TRBV6-3 and TRBJ2-3; D is possibly TRBD1 or TRBD2 (5 bases each). This CDR3 is built from 14 residues. Germline-derived CDR1 and CDR2 are MNHEY and SVGEGT. CDR3 sequence reads: CASSYGTFGDTRYF. CDR3 in DNA: TGTGCCAGCAGTTACGGGACCTTTGGGGATACGCGGTATTTT.

The chain uses TRBV28 and TRBJ1-4; D gene ambiguous. Between the trimmed V and J ends, which lost 5 bases and 4 bases, there was a span of 14 bases. Germline V gene data show CDR1 as MDHEN and CDR2 as SYDVKM. This CDR3 spans 15 amino acids. The CDR3 sequence: CASSTYRGLNEKLFF. The CDR3 coding sequence is TGTGCCAGCAGTACCTACCGAGGACTTAATGAAAAACTGTTTTTT.

V usage is TRBV23-1 and J usage is TRBJ2-3; perhaps TRBD2 as D (5 bases). TRBV23-1 belongs to the ORF category, with a function that is uncertain. Trimming took off 0 bases at V and 0 bases at J, with 10 bases between the two ends. This CDR3 region has 16 residues. CDR3 bases: TGCGCCAGCAGTCAATCGAGGGAGCGGAGCACAGATACGCAGTATTTT. Translated, it gives CASSQSRERSTDTQYF.

This clonotype was seen a few times. The V gene is TRBV6-2 or TRBV6-3, the J gene TRBJ1-1; D is uncertain. The CDR3 consists of 16 residues. V was pared by 6 bases and J by 1 base, with 18 bases between. CDR1 is MNHEY, CDR2 SVGEGT, per germline. The CDR3 bases are TGTGCCAGCAGCCCCGGCCCGCCGAGAGAGAACACTGAAGCTTTCTTT. Protein product: CASSPGPPRENTEAFF.